One and the same sample provided the 24 T cell receptor beta chains below, sequenced in a study of T cells after yellow fever vaccination. TCRdb analysed the 5' RACE reads with MiXCR anew, one entry per CDR3 protein. The table has under 500,000 distinct CDR3 sequences, under 20% seen once; the top ten hold 18%. The sequencing used PBMCs, collected before the yellow fever booster vaccination. These receptors all come from a young man who received the YFV17D yellow fever vaccine.

This clonotype has ten or more counts. This CDR3 is CAIFGGTGIAGELFF. DNA of the CDR3: TGTGCCATCTTCGGAGGGACAGGGATCGCCGGGGAGCTGTTTTTT. The chain has TRBV10-3 and TRBJ2-2, with 9 bases lining up with TRBD1. The CDR3 is 15 amino acids. Per germline, CDR1 ENHRY and CDR2 SYGVKD. V shed 8 bases and J 6 bases; nucleotides not matched to a gene: 10.

A few counts support this clonotype. The chain joins TRBV3-1 to TRBJ2-5; 7 bases map to TRBD2. V gave up 1 base and J gave up 5 bases; unmatched junction bases: 7. CDR1 LGHDT and CDR2 YNNKEL come from the germline V gene (reference sequence). This CDR3 region has 15 residues. CDR3 sequence (DNA): TGTGCCAGCAGCCAAGGCGGGGGAGTTGGGGAGACCCAGTACTTC. This translates into CASSQGGGVGETQYF.

The chain joins TRBV2 to TRBJ1-6, with D unresolved. Germline V lookup: CDR1 SNHLY, CDR2 FYNNEI. The CDR3 runs to 15 residues. The V end was cut by 8 bases, the J end by 0 bases, with 11 bases between. The CDR3 region has the DNA TGTGCCAGCGGCTCTGGAAGCTCCTATAATTCACCCCTCCACTTT. The encoded protein is CASGSGSSYNSPLHF. Looking up the rest from reference TRBV2 and TRBJ1-6 gives the full variable domain: EPEVTQTPSHQVTQMGQEVILRCVPISNHLYFYWYRQILGQKVEFLVSFYNNEISEKSEIFDDQFSVERPDGSNFTLKIRSTKLEDSAMYFCASGSGSSYNSPLHFGNGTRLTVT.

CDR3: CSALSWGTNTGELFF. CDR3 nucleotide sequence: TGCAGTGCCCTCAGCTGGGGGACGAACACCGGGGAGCTGTTTTTT. The genes are TRBV20-1 and TRBJ2-2; D possibly matches TRBD1 or TRBD2 (5 bases each). The germline V gene has CDR1 DFQATT and CDR2 SNEGSKA (reference sequence). The CDR3 loop spans 15 amino acids. The ends were cut back, 6 bases at V and 0 bases at J, with 14 bases in the middle.

A few counts support this clonotype. The CDR3 sequence is CASSQGGLAGSTDTQYF. The CDR3, as DNA: TGCGCCAGCAGCCAAGGGGGATTAGCGGGGAGCACAGATACGCAGTATTTT. This sequence joins TRBV4-1 and TRBJ2-3, with 8 bases aligning to TRBD2. This CDR3 contains 17 residues. Trimming removed 1 base from V and 0 bases from J; junction bases left unmatched: 6. CDR1 and CDR2 (germline): MGHRA, YSYEKL.

There are a few counts of this clonotype. This chain links TRBV12-3 or TRBV12-4 with TRBJ1-3; D uncertain. The V end was cut by 1 base, the J end by 2 bases, with 6 bases between. There are 14 residues in the CDR3. CDR3 region: CASSLGAAGNTIYF. DNA of the CDR3: TGTGCCAGCAGTTTAGGGGCGGCTGGAAACACCATATATTTT.

This clonotype turned up a few times. V usage is TRBV5-1 and J usage is TRBJ2-5, with 12 nucleotides matching TRBD2. CDR3 length: 15 residues. Germline V CDR1 and CDR2: SGHRS, YFSETQ. Trimming at V came to 3 bases and at J to 2 bases, leaving 2 bases not matched to a gene. In nucleotides, the CDR3 is TGCGCCAGCAGCTCCCTAGCGGGGGGGCAAGAGACCCAGTACTTC. Translated, it gives CASSSLAGGQETQYF.

The rearrangement uses TRBV27 and TRBJ1-5; 7 bases agree with TRBD1. CDR3 length: 17 residues. V lost 4 bases and J lost 7; bases outside the gene matches: 16. Germline-derived CDR1 and CDR2 are MNHEY and SMNVEV (reference sequence). CDR3 loop: CASSSFTATGLRQPQHF. CDR3 sequence (DNA): TGTGCCAGCAGTTCCTTTACCGCGACAGGGCTGCGGCAGCCCCAGCATTTT.

The chain combines TRBV20-1 with TRBJ2-7, with TRBD2 as a possible D gene (6 bases). There are 14 residues in the CDR3. CDR1 and CDR2 (germline): DFQATT, SNEGSKA (reference sequence). Between the trimmed V and J ends, which lost 5 bases and 1 base, there was a span of 15 bases. CDR3 residues: CSAQSRGGSYEQYV. CDR3 sequence (DNA): TGCAGTGCTCAGTCGAGGGGAGGATCCTACGAGCAGTACGTC.

This clonotype was counted a few times. This rearrangement joins TRBV12-3 or TRBV12-4 to TRBJ1-2, with 9 bases identical to TRBD1. This CDR3 is built from 15 residues. With 6 bases clipped from V and 3 bases from J, the junction kept 8 bases outside the gene matches. The CDR3 nucleotides are TGTGCCAGCAGATCCGGGACAGGGCTCCACTATGGCTACACCTTC. Its translation is CASRSGTGLHYGYTF.

The genes are TRBV11-2 and TRBJ2-5; D remains unclear. The CDR3 has 12 residues. Germline CDR1 is SGHAT and CDR2 is FQNNGV. Trimming cost V 5 bases and J 7 bases, with 11 bases left between them. The CDR3 loop reads CASSQDRWTQYF. The CDR3 DNA reads as TGTGCCAGCAGCCAGGACCGATGGACCCAGTACTTC.

The V gene is TRBV5-1, the J gene TRBJ1-2, with D possibly TRBD1 on 6 matching bases. CDR1 is SGHRS, CDR2 YFSETQ, per germline. The CDR3 totals 14 residues. Trimming shortened V by 0 bases and J by 8 bases, and 14 bases separated the two germline ends. CDR3 protein: CASSLASAGAGYTF. CDR3 DNA sequence: TGCGCCAGCAGCTTGGCCAGTGCAGGGGCGGGCTACACCTTC.

The chain combines TRBV9 with TRBJ1-4, with 7 bases identical to TRBD1. The germline gives CDR1 SGDLS, CDR2 YYNGEE. The CDR3 is made up of 14 amino acids. V lost 3 bases and J lost 5; bases outside the gene matches: 4. CDR3 sequence (DNA): TGTGCCAGCAGCGAGGACAGGAGGAATGAAAAACTGTTTTTT. Residues: CASSEDRRNEKLFF.

This clonotype was observed a handful of times. CDR3 loop: CASSPGGGHNSPLHF. CDR3 in DNA: TGTGCCAGCTCACCTGGAGGGGGCCATAATTCACCCCTCCACTTT. This chain links TRBV18 with TRBJ1-6; 7 bases line up with TRBD1. The CDR3 has 15 amino acids. Unmatched junction bases numbered 4, after V lost 3 bases and J lost 5 bases. Germline CDR1 is KGHSH and CDR2 is LQKENI.

The chain couples TRBV18 to TRBJ2-7; D gene ambiguous. Germline V CDR1 and CDR2: KGHSH, LQKENI. The CDR3 sequence is 13 residues long. Trimming removed 8 bases from V and 5 bases from J, with 16 bases in between. This CDR3 reads CASGRQARDEQYF. CDR3 nucleotide sequence: TGTGCCAGCGGGCGACAAGCTCGGGACGAGCAGTACTTC. The complete variable domain, with remaining parts taken from reference TRBV18 and TRBJ2-7, reads NAGVMQNPRHLVRRRGQEARLRCSPMKGHSHVYWYRQLPEEGLKFMVYLQKENIIDESGMPKERFSAEFPKEGPSILRIQQVVRGDSAAYFCASGRQARDEQYFGPGTRLTVT.

This chain joins TRBV20-1 and TRBJ2-7; 7 nucleotides align to TRBD1. Germline V gene data show CDR1 as DFQATT and CDR2 as SNEGSKA (reference sequence). The CDR3 sequence is 14 residues long. After removal of 2 bases from V and 5 bases from J, the junction contained 9 bases not matched to a gene. CDR3 loop: CSARSSGGVDEQYV. CDR3 nucleotides: TGCAGTGCTAGATCCTCAGGGGGAGTGGACGAGCAGTACGTC.

The chain is built from TRBV20-1 and TRBJ2-3; D call uncertain. The CDR3 sequence is 12 residues long. The ends were cut back, 3 bases at V and 2 bases at J, with 6 bases in the middle. The V gene's germline CDR1 is DFQATT and CDR2 SNEGSKA (reference sequence). CDR3 DNA sequence: TGCAGTGCTAGCGTACTCACAGATACGCAGTATTTT. It is translated as CSASVLTDTQYF.

The sample holds one count of this clonotype. The gene calls are TRBV18 and TRBJ1-3; unclear D gene. Germline lookup yields CDR1 KGHSH and CDR2 LQKENI. There are 16 residues in the CDR3. V was trimmed by 5 bases and J by 2 bases, leaving 16 bases between them. The CDR3 region is CASSSRTLRAGNTIYF. DNA for the CDR3: TGTGCCAGCTCATCGAGGACCCTAAGGGCTGGAAACACCATATATTTT. The full variable domain, with the rest looked up from reference TRBV18 and TRBJ1-3, is NAGVMQNPRHLVRRRGQEARLRCSPMKGHSHVYWYRQLPEEGLKFMVYLQKENIIDESGMPKERFSAEFPKEGPSILRIQQVVRGDSAAYFCASSSRTLRAGNTIYFGEGSWLTVV.

Note on this clonotype: With a much larger clone just one base away, this may be a read error. The chain combines TRBV20-1 with TRBJ2-4, with 11 nucleotides matching TRBD2. J gave up 10 bases and V 2 bases, and 10 bases lay outside the gene matches. Germline CDR1 DFQATT, CDR2 SNEGSKA (reference sequence). The CDR3 covers 15 residues. CDR3 sequence reads: CSARPYWTSGLIQYF. The CDR3 DNA sequence: TGCAGTGCTAGACCCTACTGGACTAGCGGGCTGATTCAGTACTTC.

V is TRBV2 and J is TRBJ1-1; D gene unclear. This CDR3 comprises 12 residues. Trimming took 6 bases from V and 7 from J, leaving 12 bases between them. CDR1 and CDR2 (germline): SNHLY, FYNNEI. The CDR3 nucleotides read TGTGCCAGCAGCGATGAGGGCCTTGAAGCTTTCTTT. This encodes CASSDEGLEAFF.

This clonotype was observed a few times. The chain combines TRBV24-1 with TRBJ2-3; D unresolved. Trimming pared 7 bases from V and 4 bases from J, leaving 5 bases between. The CDR3 has 11 residues. CDR1 is KGHDR, CDR2 SFDVKD, per germline. The CDR3 bases are TGTGCCACCAGCTCGCCAGATACGCAGTATTTT. Translating gives CATSSPDTQYF.

The rearrangement joins TRBV10-3 to TRBJ2-7; no reliable D call. The germline V gene has CDR1 ENHRY and CDR2 SYGVKD. The length of the CDR3 is 14 residues. V dropped 2 bases and J dropped 3 bases, with 11 bases sitting between them. The CDR3 protein is CAISENNQIYEQYF. The CDR3 bases are TGTGCCATCAGTGAGAACAACCAGATCTACGAGCAGTACTTC.

This chain links TRBV7-2 with TRBJ1-2; D perhaps matches TRBD1 (6 bases). V dropped 3 bases and J dropped 0 bases, with 17 bases sitting between them. Germline V gene sequence: CDR1 SGHTA, CDR2 FQGNSA. CDR3 length: 17 residues. The CDR3 nucleotides read TGTGCCAGCAGCTTGCCACAGGGTAGGCTCGCTAACTATGGCTACACCTTC. The encoded protein is CASSLPQGRLANYGYTF.

The chain is built from TRBV6-5 and TRBJ1-4; D possibly corresponds to TRBD1 (6 bases). This CDR3 region has 15 residues. Germline loops: CDR1 MNHEY, CDR2 SVGAGI. V dropped 2 bases and J dropped 5 bases, with 12 bases sitting between them. In DNA form, the CDR3 reads TGTGCCAGCAGTTACCGCGGACAGCTAAATGAAAAACTGTTTTTT. Translation: CASSYRGQLNEKLFF.